The sequence of this T cell receptor (beta chain) was determined in a study of identical twins. Overall study findings and caveats: Without tracking the same donors, conclusions rested on cross-sectional statistical analysis. Diverse VJ usage suggested most zero-insertion clonotypes were not invariant T cells.

TCRdb re-called the 5' RACE reads with MiXCR, one entry per CDR3 protein. This table holds approximately 700,000 distinct CDR3 sequences, roughly 6% found once. V was clipped by 2 bases and J by 3 bases, with 4 bases between them. This CDR3 contains 12 residues. Germline V gene sequence: CDR1 KGHDR, CDR2 SFDVKD. This clonotype was seen at least ten times. Its antigen is currently unknown. The sample was naive T cells sorted from blood. The chain recombines TRBV24-1 with TRBJ2-7; D not certain. This TCR was recovered from a man aged 18 to 29 in good health. Here the CDR3 DNA reads TGTGCCACCAGTGATTCTAGCTACGAGCAGTACTTC. Amino acid sequence: CATSDSSYEQYF.